Shown below are 21 T cell receptor beta chains from a single sample sequenced in a study of shared clonotypes between healthy human individuals. The repertoire was sequenced with immunoSEQ multiplex PCR; TCRdb's copy has only in-frame clones and lacks some. The sample has 1.4 million or so clones; approximately 98.5% are singletons. The specimen was naive CD4+ T cells sorted from blood. Subset given: CD45RA+ positively selected. These receptor sequences come from a man aged 25 to 45 in good health.

This chain joins TRBV9 and TRBJ2-7; TRBD1 matches at 11 bases. This CDR3 has 16 residues. V lost 3 bases to trimming and J lost 4 bases; unmatched junction nucleotides: 9. CDR1 is SGDLS, CDR2 YYNGEE, per germline. CDR3 amino acids: CASSGTGTGGPYEQYF. The CDR3 DNA follows: TGTGCCAGCAGCGGGACCGGGACAGGGGGTCCGTACGAGCAGTACTTC.

This clone has only one observation. In DNA, the CDR3 is TGTGCCAGCAGCTTAGCCGATTTTGAGACCCAGTACTTC. Its protein is CASSLADFETQYF. This chain connects TRBV7-8 to TRBJ2-5, with D hard to call. Per the germline V gene, CDR1 is SGHVS and CDR2 is FQNEAQ. The CDR3 covers 13 residues. Trimming left V 0 bases short and J 5 bases short, with 7 bases between.

The chain couples TRBV9 to TRBJ2-3, with 7 positions matching TRBD2. Germline CDR1 reads SGDLS; CDR2 reads YYNGEE. The V gene end was trimmed by 0 bases and the J gene end by 2 bases; junction bases not matched to a gene: 6. This CDR3 has 16 residues. CDR3 nucleotides: TGTGCCAGCAGCGTAGTCCCACTAGCGCCCACAGATACGCAGTATTTT. Translation: CASSVVPLAPTDTQYF.

This sequence joins TRBV7-2 and TRBJ2-3, with D possibly TRBD2 on 5 matching bases. Germline CDR1 SGHTA, CDR2 FQGNSA. V lost 1 base, J lost 1 base, and 9 bases lay in between. This CDR3 has 15 amino acids. This chain's CDR3 is CASSLGTSGTDTQYF. The CDR3 DNA sequence: TGTGCCAGCAGCTTAGGGACTTCCGGCACAGATACGCAGTATTTT.

V and J are TRBV18 and TRBJ1-5; the D is unclear. Germline loops: CDR1 KGHSH, CDR2 LQKENI. CDR3 length: 15 residues. Trimming cost V 6 bases and J 2 bases, with 14 bases left between them. CDR3 DNA: TGTGCCAGCTCTTCGACCGAGTCTCGCAATCAGCCCCAGCATTTT. Translated, it gives CASSSTESRNQPQHF.

The chain recombines TRBV5-1 with TRBJ2-1; D is unclear. The germline V gene encodes CDR1 SGHRS and CDR2 YFSETQ. This CDR3 contains 16 residues. The V and J ends lost 7 bases and 0 bases respectively, with 17 bases between them. CDR3 coding DNA: TGCGCCAGCTTTCCCAATGGCCGGAGCTCCTACAATGAGCAGTTCTTC. Amino acid sequence: CASFPNGRSSYNEQFF.

The V call is TRBV5-1, the J call TRBJ2-1; no clear D gene. Germline V gene lookup returns CDR1 SGHRS and CDR2 YFSETQ. Between the trimmed V and J ends, which lost 0 bases and 8 bases, there was a span of 9 bases. This CDR3 has 13 amino acids. CDR3 bases: TGCGCCAGCAGCTTGGATGTATACTATGAGCAGTTCTTC. Protein product: CASSLDVYYEQFF.

The chain employs TRBV7-8 and TRBJ2-1; 7 nucleotides agree with TRBD2. The ends lost 5 bases at V and 9 bases at J; junction bases unmatched: 13. The CDR3 sequence is 15 residues long. Germline V gene lookup returns CDR1 SGHVS and CDR2 FQNEAQ. The CDR3 coding sequence is TGTGCCAGCAGCCCCTTAGTGGAGGGAGGGAGTGAGCAGTTCTTC. Translation gives CASSPLVEGGSEQFF.

This clone was found once. The chain recombines TRBV5-1 with TRBJ2-7, with 8 bases that match TRBD1. After removal of 2 bases from V and 0 bases from J, the junction contained 16 bases not matched to a gene. Per germline, CDR1 SGHRS and CDR2 YFSETQ. CDR3 size: 19 residues. CDR3: CASSFGTGGDFISSYEQYF. The CDR3 DNA reads TGCGCCAGCAGCTTCGGGACAGGTGGGGACTTTATAAGCTCCTACGAGCAGTACTTC.

The rearrangement joins TRBV5-6 to TRBJ2-7; 14 bases are a match to TRBD2. Germline V gene sequence: CDR1 SGHDT, CDR2 YYEEEE. The CDR3 covers 17 residues. Trimming at V came to 2 bases and at J to 1 base, leaving 5 bases not matched to a gene. The CDR3: CASSLPGLAGESYEQYF. DNA for the CDR3: TGTGCCAGCAGCTTACCGGGACTAGCGGGAGAATCCTACGAGCAGTACTTC.

The CDR3 region is CAISEGDRGPSGNTIYF. The CDR3 bases are TGTGCCATCAGTGAGGGGGACAGGGGCCCCTCTGGAAACACCATATATTTT. V gene TRBV10-3 combines with J gene TRBJ1-3; TRBD1 matches 10 bases. Germline CDR1 reads ENHRY; CDR2 reads SYGVKD. The CDR3 runs 17 residues. The ends lost 2 bases at V and 0 bases at J; junction bases unmatched: 4.

This clone was seen only once. The V and J genes are TRBV28 and TRBJ2-3; 9 bases match TRBD1. V shed 6 bases and J 6 bases; nucleotides not matched to a gene: 4. The CDR3 is 13 amino acids. Germline V gene lookup returns CDR1 MDHEN and CDR2 SYDVKM. The CDR3, as DNA: TGTGCCAGCAGGGGACAGGGCTCGGATACGCAGTATTTT. Its translation: CASRGQGSDTQYF.

The chain has TRBV7-2 and TRBJ2-7, with 13 bases aligning to TRBD2. Looked up from germline, CDR1 is SGHTA and CDR2 is FQGNSA. This CDR3 comprises 14 residues. Germline trimming cut 1 base from V and 6 bases from J; bases unmatched to any gene: 0. This CDR3 reads CASSLGTSGGEQYF. The CDR3 DNA reads as TGTGCCAGCAGCTTAGGGACTAGCGGGGGCGAGCAGTACTTC.

Concerning this clone: This same CDR3 is encoded by further DNA sequences in the sample. The gene calls are TRBV28 and TRBJ2-1; possible D gene TRBD2, 6 bases. This CDR3 contains 13 residues. The germline gives CDR1 MDHEN, CDR2 SYDVKM. Deletions cut 4 bases from V and 4 bases from J, with 8 bases between. CDR3 sequence: CASSWDSYNEQFF. The CDR3 DNA is TGTGCCAGCAGTTGGGACTCGTACAATGAGCAGTTCTTC.

This chain links TRBV5-1 with TRBJ2-7; TRBD1 matches 8 bases. Trimming cost V 0 bases and J 6 bases; bases outside gene matches: 2. The CDR3 extends over 13 amino acids. Germline CDR1 is SGHRS and CDR2 is YFSETQ. CDR3 sequence (DNA): TGCGCCAGCAGCTTGGTTGGACAGGGCGAGCAGTACTTC. Amino acids: CASSLVGQGEQYF.

The V and J genes are TRBV2 and TRBJ1-5; D is uncertain. CDR1 and CDR2 (germline): SNHLY, FYNNEI. V lost 5 bases, J lost 0 bases, and 11 bases lay in between. The CDR3 runs 15 residues. In nucleotides, the CDR3 is TGTGCCAGCAGTCCGGACGGAAGTAGCAATCAGCCCCAGCATTTT. Protein sequence: CASSPDGSSNQPQHF.

The rearrangement joins TRBV6-1 to TRBJ2-5; D call uncertain. From germline, CDR1 is MNHNS and CDR2 SASEGT. The V end was cut by 8 bases, the J end by 2 bases, with 18 bases between. The CDR3 length is 15 residues. The CDR3 nucleotides are TGTGCCAGCGGTCGATTTCGGACGATGCAAGAGACCCAGTACTTC. Translating gives CASGRFRTMQETQYF.

The rearrangement joins TRBV15 to TRBJ2-7; TRBD2 might be the D (5 bases). This CDR3 region has 15 residues. The ends were cut back, 0 bases at V and 2 bases at J, with 11 bases in the middle. Germline CDR1 and CDR2: LNHNV and YYDKDF (reference sequence). CDR3 bases: TGTGCCACCAGCAGAGATCTTAGCGTAACCTACGAGCAGTACTTC. Translation gives CATSRDLSVTYEQYF.

The chain employs TRBV4-1 and TRBJ2-3, with 9 bases matching TRBD2. The CDR3 is made up of 14 amino acids. From germline, CDR1 is MGHRA and CDR2 YSYEKL. The trim removed 3 bases at V and 3 bases at J, leaving 1 base unmatched. The CDR3 spells CASSQREGTDTQYF. The CDR3, as DNA: TGCGCCAGCAGCCAGCGGGAGGGGACAGATACGCAGTATTTT.

The chain couples TRBV2 to TRBJ2-1; 10 bases are a match to TRBD2. This CDR3 contains 17 residues. Looked up from germline, CDR1 is SNHLY and CDR2 is FYNNEI. V shed 4 bases and J 3 bases; nucleotides not matched to a gene: 9. The CDR3 DNA reads TGTGCCAGCAGTGTTCAGCGGGAGGGCCGGTTCTACAATGAGCAGTTCTTC. This translates into CASSVQREGRFYNEQFF.

V and J are TRBV15 and TRBJ1-5; a weak D match, TRBD1 (5 bases). The germline V gene has CDR1 LNHNV and CDR2 YYDKDF (reference sequence). Trimming took off 1 base at V and 7 bases at J, with 17 bases between the two ends. The CDR3 extends over 16 amino acids. As DNA, the CDR3 is TGTGCCACCAGCAGAGCGGGGGGAGGGATGGGGCAGCCCCAGCATTTT. It is translated as CATSRAGGGMGQPQHF.